A selection of T cell receptor beta chains follows, all from one sample in a study of cytomegalovirus exposure and HLA in healthy donors. Profiled with immunoSEQ multiplex PCR; TCRdb holds only in-frame clones, not every one. The sample includes about 93,000 clones, around three fifths of them seen just once. The sequencing input was PBMCs. Every receptor here comes from a boy younger than 18 in good health and CMV-seropositive. Both conserved end residues are trimmed from each CDR3.

>TRBJ1-3|TRBV6-5
ASSSLQGSSGNTIY
>TRBJ1-1|TRBV29-1
SVDGVPEAF
>TRBJ2-1|TRBV4-1
ASSQGQGAVREQF
>TRBJ1-6|TRBV19
ASSIEGPRSPLH
>TRBJ2-7|TRBV28
ASLAAPYEQY
>TRBJ2-7|TRBV30
AWSVRSYEQY
>TRBJ2-7|TRBV15
ATSRSPTSGSGHEQY
>TRBJ1-2|TRBV6-5
ASSQGIRGYT
>TRBJ2-1|TRBV19
ASSPGTITEQF
>TRBJ1-5|TRBV6-1
ASSTQDYSNQPQH
>TRBJ1-2|TRBV2
ASSQQGNGYT
>TRBJ2-7|TRBV5-4
ASSPELVSYEQY
>TRBJ1-5|TRBV4-1
ASSQEKGQGGQPQH
>TRBJ2-7|TRBV6-6
ASRIDRVPYEQY
>TRBJ1-2|TRBV6-5
ASSSDSRGLYT
>TRBJ2-7|TRBV27
ASSLRPGSYEQY
>TRBJ1-5|TRBV19
ASSLGQPFVQPQH
>TRBJ2-7|TRBV7-2
ASSFGQAGTVYEQY
>TRBJ2-3|TRBV6-5
ASSWTSGMGDTQY
>TRBJ2-1|TRBV5-1
ASSLESPGHISYNEQF
>TRBJ1-2|TRBV30
AWSPRGYGYT
>TRBJ1-1|TRBV20-1
SARSTEAF
>TRBJ1-5|TRBV6-1
ASSEQGAHQPQH
>TRBJ2-7|TRBV7-9
ASSPPSYEQY
>TRBJ2-7|TRBV4-3
ASSQSRTGPYEQY
>TRBJ2-7|TRBV25-1
ASSVRDSPSYEQY
>TRBJ2-1|TRBV6-1
ASSLLAGGQRGQF
>TRBJ1-1|TRBV7-2
ASRQEQGGWTEAF
>TRBJ2-4|TRBV4-3
ASSQATGTGFNVKNIQY